These T cell receptor beta chains were read from a single sample in a study of PD-1 blockade in classical Hodgkin lymphoma. The table came from immunoSEQ multiplex PCR; TCRdb's copy has only in-frame clones and leaves some out. The sample consists of approximately 79,000 clones, about 90% of them appearing once. The sequencing here drew on peripheral blood mononuclear cells (PBMCs), taken before the second cycle of nivolumab. These receptor sequences come from a human donor with classical Hodgkin lymphoma. Each CDR3 is given with its conserved first and last residue. D genes are given only for firm matches. Rows may omit the clone size; those that give it use once, few, many or a size class.

d_gene	len	v_gene	abundance	j_gene	CDR3nt	CDR3aa
NA	14	TRBV19	NA	TRBJ2-6	TGTGCCAGTAGGGACCTTACTGGGGCCAACGTCCTGACTTTC	CASRDLTGANVLTF
NA	12	TRBV15	NA	TRBJ2-5	TGTGCCACCAGCAGATCCTCAGAGACCCAGTACTTC	CATSRSSETQYF
NA	11	TRBV27	NA	TRBJ1-1	TGTGCCAGCAGTTTCAGACATGAAGCTTTCTTT	CASSFRHEAFF
NA	14	TRBV19	NA	TRBJ2-6	TGTGCCAGTAGTCTGGGCTCTGGGGCCAACGTCCTGACTTTC	CASSLGSGANVLTF
NA	14	TRBV5-1	NA	TRBJ1-4	TGCGCCAGCGGTGACCGGCGGTGGAGTGAAAAACTGTTTTTT	CASGDRRWSEKLFF
NA	14	TRBV6-6	NA	TRBJ1-1	TGTGCCAGCATCAGGGCAGAAGGGCGGACTGAAGCTTTCTTT	CASIRAEGRTEAFF
NA	14	TRBV27	few	TRBJ2-7	TGTGCCAGCAGGCCCTGGACGGGGGCCCACGAGCAGTACTTC	CASRPWTGAHEQYF
NA	13	TRBV10-1	NA	TRBJ2-7	TGCGCCAGCAGTGAGTCGGTAGGTCGCGAGCAGTACTTC	CASSESVGREQYF
NA	8	TRBV2	NA	TRBJ2-1	TGTGCCACTCAGGGGAAGTTCTTC	CATQGKFF
TRBD1	15	TRBV5-1	NA	TRBJ1-2	TGCGCCAGCAGCTTGGAATCCAGGGGGCGGGGTGGCTACACCTTC	CASSLESRGRGGYTF
NA	14	TRBV5-1	NA	TRBJ2-5	TGCGCCAGCAGCTTGGGTAGGGGAGTGGAGACCCAGTACTTC	CASSLGRGVETQYF
TRBD2	16	TRBV27	NA	TRBJ2-7	TGTGCCAGCAGTTTAGGATTAGGTAGTAGCGGGAGAGAGCAGTACTTC	CASSLGLGSSGREQYF
NA	19	TRBV7-8	NA	TRBJ1-2	TGTGCCAGCAGCGAAGAGAGGGTCCCGGGACTCCAAACGAACTATGGCTACACCTTC	CASSEERVPGLQTNYGYTF
NA	14	TRBV10-3	NA	TRBJ2-2	TGTGCCATCAGTGAGTCGAGGACAGCCGGGGAGCTGTTTTTT	CAISESRTAGELFF
NA	12	TRBV28	NA	TRBJ2-7	TGTGCCAGCAGACAAGGGCCGTACGAGCAGTACTTC	CASRQGPYEQYF
TRBD2	15	TRBV9	NA	TRBJ2-2	TGTGCCAGCTCCCAGGCTAGCGGGAGAACCGGGGAGCTGTTTTTT	CASSQASGRTGELFF
NA	10	TRBV2	NA	TRBJ2-7	TGTGCCAGCAGTGAGCAGGTGCAGTACTTC	CASSEQVQYF
TRBD1	15	TRBV30	NA	TRBJ1-4	TGTGCCTGGAGTCCCACACGGGACAGGGATGAAAAACTGTTTTTT	CAWSPTRDRDEKLFF
NA	16	TRBV4-2	NA	TRBJ1-2	TGTGCCAGCAGCCAAGATGGCGGCACAGTAGTCTATGGCTACACCTTC	CASSQDGGTVVYGYTF
TRBD2	17	TRBV5-1	NA	TRBJ2-1	TGCGCCAGCAGTCCAGGCGGACTAGGCCTTATCGACAATGAGCAGTTCTTC	CASSPGGLGLIDNEQFF
TRBD2	16	TRBV2	NA	TRBJ2-1	TGTGCCAGCAGGGGGACTAGCGGGAGAGGGGGAAATGAGCAGTTCTTC	CASRGTSGRGGNEQFF
TRBD1	15	TRBV2	NA	TRBJ1-5	TGTGCCAGCATGGGGGACAGGGGCGGGAATCAGCCCCAGCATTTT	CASMGDRGGNQPQHF
TRBD1	14	TRBV6-5	NA	TRBJ2-5	TGTGCCAGCAGTCGAGACAGGGGGCGAGAGACCCAGTACTTC	CASSRDRGRETQYF
TRBD1	16	TRBV19	NA	TRBJ2-3	TGTGCCACCTGCAGGGGGCGATCTGGCCGGACAGATACGCAGTATTTT	CATCRGRSGRTDTQYF
NA	15	TRBV6-1	NA	TRBJ1-4	TGTGCCAGCAGATACGGGTTAGGGGTTATGGAAAAACTGTTTTTT	CASRYGLGVMEKLFF
NA	15	TRBV19	NA	TRBJ2-3	TGTGCCAGTAGTATAAACCCCCCCTCCACAGATACGCAGTATTTT	CASSINPPSTDTQYF
TRBD1	18	TRBV28	NA	TRBJ2-7	TGTGCCAGCAGTTCTACAGGGGGCGCGGAGTACAGAACCTACGAGCAGTACTTC	CASSSTGGAEYRTYEQYF
NA	13	TRBV5-1	once	TRBJ2-5	TGCGCCAGCAGCTTGAAAGGGGAAGAGACCCAGTACTTC	CASSLKGEETQYF
NA	13	TRBV2	few	TRBJ1-1	TGTGCCAGCAGTGGCGGGGCAGACACTGAAGCTTTCTTT	CASSGGADTEAFF
TRBD1	15	TRBV27	once	TRBJ2-7	TGTGCCAGCAGTCCCGGGACAGGGTATCGTTACGAGCAGTACTTC	CASSPGTGYRYEQYF
NA	18	TRBV19	NA	TRBJ1-5	TGTGCCAGTAGTATGAGTCAGGGGCGTCGTGTTGGCAATCAGCCCCAGCATTTT	CASSMSQGRRVGNQPQHF
TRBD2	16	TRBV25-1	NA	TRBJ2-1	TGTGCCAGCAGTGGGAAGGGGGGACTAGCGGGAGATGAGCAGTTCTTC	CASSGKGGLAGDEQFF
TRBD2	15	TRBV11-2	NA	TRBJ2-3	TGTGCCAGCGGCACAGGACTAGCGGGATCGGATACGCAGTATTTT	CASGTGLAGSDTQYF
NA	11	TRBV10-3	NA	TRBJ2-7	TGTGCCATCAGTGGTCTTTACGAGCAGTACTTC	CAISGLYEQYF
TRBD2	14	TRBV30	NA	TRBJ2-1	TGTGCCTGGACTATCTTGGCTAGCGGGAGGGAGCAGTTCTTC	CAWTILASGREQFF